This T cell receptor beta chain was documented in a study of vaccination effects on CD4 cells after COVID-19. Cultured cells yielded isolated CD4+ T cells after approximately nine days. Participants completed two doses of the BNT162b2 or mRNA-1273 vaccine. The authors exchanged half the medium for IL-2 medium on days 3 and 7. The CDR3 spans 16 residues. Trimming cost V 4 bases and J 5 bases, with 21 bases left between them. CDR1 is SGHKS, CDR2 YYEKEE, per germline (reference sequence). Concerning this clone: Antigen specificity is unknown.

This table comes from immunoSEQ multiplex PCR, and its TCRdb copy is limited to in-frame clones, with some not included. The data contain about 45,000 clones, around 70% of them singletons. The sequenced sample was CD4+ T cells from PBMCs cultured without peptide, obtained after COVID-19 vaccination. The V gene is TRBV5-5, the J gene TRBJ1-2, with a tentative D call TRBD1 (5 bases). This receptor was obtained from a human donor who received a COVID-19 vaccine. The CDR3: CASSDPGTEDIYGYTF. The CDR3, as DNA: TGTGCCAGCAGCGACCCGGGGACCGAAGATATTTATGGCTACACCTTC.